The next 14 T cell receptor beta chains were all read from a single sample in a study of control samples from healthy donors and cancer patients. TCRdb's copy holds only in-frame clones and misses some; the assay was immunoSEQ multiplex PCR. The sample contains approximately 80,000 clones, 88% of which appear only once. The specimen sequenced was blood. These TCRs come from a woman between 50 and 59 years old in good health.

The V call is TRBV30, the J call TRBJ1-5, with D unclear. The V and J ends lost 1 base and 5 bases respectively, with 9 bases between them. Germline CDR1 and CDR2: GTSNPN and SVGIG (reference sequence). The CDR3 spans 13 residues. The CDR3 loop reads CAWSEGRYQPQHF. The CDR3 DNA is TGTGCCTGGAGTGAAGGCAGATATCAGCCCCAGCATTTT.

The V and J genes are TRBV15 and TRBJ1-6, with D unresolved. The CDR3 is 13 amino acids. Per the germline V gene, CDR1 is LNHNV and CDR2 is YYDKDF (reference sequence). The V and J ends lost 4 bases and 10 bases respectively, with 11 bases between them. The CDR3 loop is CATSMTWQSPLHF. The CDR3 coding sequence is TGTGCCACCAGCATGACATGGCAATCACCCCTCCACTTT. Full variable domain (outside the CDR3, taken from reference TRBV15 and TRBJ1-6): DAMVIQNPRYQVTQFGKPVTLSCSQTLNHNVMYWYQQKSSQAPKLLFHYYDKDFNNEADTPDNFQSRRPNTSFCFLDIRSPGLGDTAMYLCATSMTWQSPLHFGNGTRLTVT.

The count of this clone is one. The V call is TRBV10-3, the J call TRBJ2-7, with D tentatively TRBD1 (5 bases). This CDR3 has 14 residues. In germline, CDR1 is ENHRY, CDR2 SYGVKD. Trimming stripped 0 bases from V and 3 bases from J, with 9 bases between. The CDR3 DNA sequence: TGTGCCATCAGTGAGTCTCAGGGTTTCTACGAGCAGTACTTC. Translated, it gives CAISESQGFYEQYF.

The chain is built from TRBV4-1 and TRBJ2-1, with 7 bases lining up with TRBD2. CDR3 length: 16 residues. The V segment lost 1 base and the J segment 0 bases; nucleotides outside the gene matches: 3. Germline loops: CDR1 MGHRA, CDR2 YSYEKL. In nucleotides, the CDR3 is TGCGCCAGCAGCCAAGGCGGCGGGAGCTCCTACAATGAGCAGTTCTTC. It translates to CASSQGGGSSYNEQFF.

The chain couples TRBV25-1 to TRBJ1-2, with D uncertain. Germline V gene data show CDR1 as MGHDK and CDR2 as SYGVNS. Trimming removed 2 bases at V and 7 bases at J, with 11 bases between. The CDR3 totals 13 residues. The CDR3 DNA sequence: TGTGCCAGCAGTGAACCCCGGCAAGGTGGCTACACCTTC. Amino acids: CASSEPRQGGYTF.

In this sample, this clone turned up a few times. The DNA of the CDR3 is TGTGCCAGCAGCTTGGGCGAAGACACCGGGGAGCTGTTTTTT. Its protein is CASSLGEDTGELFF. This chain uses TRBV5-6 with TRBJ2-2; D ambiguous. The V gene's germline CDR1 is SGHDT and CDR2 YYEEEE. The CDR3 consists of 14 residues. V was trimmed by 0 bases and J by 3 bases, leaving 6 bases between them.

The chain combines TRBV3-1 (or the pseudogene TRBV3-2) with TRBJ2-2, with TRBD1 matching 8 bases. This CDR3 has 18 amino acids. CDR1 is LGHDT and CDR2 is YNNKEL in the germline V gene (reference sequence). Trimming cost V 0 bases and J 7 bases; bases outside gene matches: 13. CDR3 coding DNA: TGTGCCAGCAGCCAAGATCGCAGGACAGGGAGTAGATACGGGGAGCTGTTTTTT. This gives the protein CASSQDRRTGSRYGELFF.

This clone came up once. Mismatch with germline at one junction end may stem from a read error. V gene TRBV25-1 combines with J gene TRBJ1-1; 12 bases match TRBD1. This CDR3 has 13 amino acids. Germline-derived CDR1 and CDR2 are MGHDK and SYGVNS. Written as DNA, the CDR3 is TGTGCCAGCAGTGAAGGGGACAGGGGGCTCCCCATCTTT. Translation: CASSEGDRGLPIF.

This clone was seen just once. The chain couples TRBV30 to TRBJ2-7; 8 positions match TRBD1. The CDR3 runs 15 residues. CDR1 GTSNPN and CDR2 SVGIG come from the germline V gene (reference sequence). J was trimmed by 3 bases and V by 5 bases; bases with no gene match: 12. CDR3 nucleotide sequence: TGTGCCTGGGAGCCTACGACAGGGGATATCTACGAGCAGTACTTC. Amino acid sequence: CAWEPTTGDIYEQYF.

V and J are TRBV5-1 and TRBJ1-2, with TRBD1 matching 8 bases. With 4 bases clipped from V and 4 bases from J, the junction kept 9 bases outside the gene matches. In germline, CDR1 is SGHRS, CDR2 YFSETQ. The length of the CDR3 is 15 residues. The CDR3 DNA sequence: TGCGCCAGCAGCGCGCAGACAGGGGATCTCTATGGCTACACCTTC. Amino acids: CASSAQTGDLYGYTF.

The rearrangement links TRBV6-6 to TRBJ1-1; D remains unclear. Between the trimmed V and J ends, which lost 6 bases and 5 bases, there was a span of 13 bases. Germline V gene sequence: CDR1 MNHNY, CDR2 SVGAGI (reference sequence). The CDR3 length is 13 residues. CDR3 amino acids: CASSFSGGTEAFF. The CDR3 DNA reads TGTGCCAGCAGCTTCAGCGGAGGGACTGAAGCTTTCTTT.

The chain joins TRBV2 to TRBJ1-5; 8 positions agree with TRBD1. Germline V gene sequence: CDR1 SNHLY, CDR2 FYNNEI. CDR3 size: 12 residues. The trim removed 8 bases at V and 4 bases at J, leaving 1 base unmatched. Here the CDR3 reads CASGTGNQPQHF. CDR3 DNA sequence: TGTGCCAGCGGGACAGGTAATCAGCCCCAGCATTTT.

The chain uses TRBV28 and TRBJ1-1; tentatively, D is TRBD1 (6 bases). V lost 7 bases to trimming and J lost 11 bases, with 26 bases between them. The CDR3 has 15 amino acids. Germline loops: CDR1 MDHEN, CDR2 SYDVKM. The DNA of the CDR3 is TGTGCCAGCATCACAGGAGGGGTCCTCCTCGGGGGCGCTTTCTTT. Residues: CASITGGVLLGGAFF.

The chain recombines TRBV25-1 with TRBJ1-6, with no clear D. Germline CDR1 and CDR2: MGHDK and SYGVNS. The CDR3 length is 13 residues. Trimming took 4 bases from V and 10 from J, leaving 11 bases between them. CDR3 residues: CASSGQVASPLHF. The CDR3 DNA reads TGTGCCAGCAGTGGGCAGGTAGCGTCACCCCTCCACTTT.